Following are 32 T cell receptor beta chains from one sample sequenced in a study of T cell clones after liver transplantation (dated by TCRdb to about 2019). The protocol used for the library was the immunoSEQ multiplex PCR assay. TCRdb limited this immuneACCESS table to in-frame rearrangements with V and J called. A share of clones is missing; checked studies link under half to unresolved V genes, and the rest is unexplained. This sample lists about 45,000 clones; around 83% were detected once. The top ten clones comprise 2% to 2.5% of the sample. The source was CD4+ T cells from blood, collected 24 months after liver transplant. These receptors came from a human patient who received a liver transplant. In transplant recipients, some T cells may be of donor rather than host origin.

In this sample, this clone turned up once. The chain combines TRBV29-1 with TRBJ1-1; TRBD1 matches at 7 bases. Germline loops: CDR1 SQVTM, CDR2 ANQGSEA. CDR3 length: 15 amino acids. V dropped 2 bases and J dropped 5; count of bases not matched to a gene: 11. The CDR3 DNA sequence: TGCAGCGTTGAACCCGAACAGGGGAGATGGACTGAAGCTTTCTTT. This encodes CSVEPEQGRWTEAFF.

The chain recombines TRBV19 with TRBJ1-4; 7 bases are a match to TRBD1. This CDR3 comprises 13 residues. The germline CDR1 and CDR2 sequences are LNHDA and SQIVND (reference sequence). V lost 4 bases to trimming and J lost 12 bases; unmatched junction nucleotides: 8. The CDR3 loop is CASSTLNRGELFF. For the CDR3, the DNA is TGTGCCAGTAGTACCCTAAACAGGGGAGAACTGTTTTTT.

CDR3 region: CASSVAQGSPLHF. In DNA form, the CDR3 reads TGTGCCAGCAGCGTAGCACAAGGATCACCCCTCCACTTT. The chain is built from TRBV9 and TRBJ1-6; no reliable D call. The length of the CDR3 is 13 residues. The ends were cut back, 0 bases at V and 10 bases at J, with 8 bases in the middle. Germline CDR1 SGDLS, CDR2 YYNGEE. Combining the CDR3 with reference TRBV9 and TRBJ1-6 gives the whole variable domain DSGVTQTPKHLITATGQRVTLRCSPRSGDLSVYWYQQSLDQGLQFLIQYYNGEERAKGNILERFSAQQFPDLHSELNLSSLELGDSALYFCASSVAQGSPLHFGNGTRLTVT.

This clone was counted a single time. V usage is TRBV13 and J usage is TRBJ1-4; 7 bases fit TRBD1. Germline V lookup: CDR1 PRHDT, CDR2 FYEKMQ (reference sequence). V trimming: 5 bases; J trimming: 5 bases; junction bases outside the gene matches: 8. The CDR3 runs to 15 residues. CDR3 residues: CASSTRQGLNEKLFF. The CDR3 DNA reads as TGTGCCAGCAGCACCCGACAGGGACTCAATGAAAAACTGTTTTTT.

CDR3 amino acids: CATRKGNTGELFF. The CDR3 nucleotides are TGTGCCACCCGGAAGGGGAACACCGGGGAGCTGTTTTTT. This chain links TRBV15 with TRBJ2-2; no clear D. The CDR3 totals 13 residues. Germline loops: CDR1 LNHNV, CDR2 YYDKDF (reference sequence). Trimming pared 8 bases from V and 1 base from J, leaving 8 bases between.

V gene TRBV21-1 combines with J gene TRBJ2-7; the tabulated D call, TRBD2, remains unverified against the DNA. TRBV21-1 is listed as a pseudogene. CDR3 length: 18 residues. In DNA, the CDR3 is TGTGCCAGCAGCAAAGTCGGCGGGCGCGGGGTGTGTTTCTACGAGCAGTACTTC. It specifies CASSKVGGRGVCFYEQYF.

V and J are TRBV6-5 and TRBJ1-1; D is possibly TRBD1 (5 bases). The germline V and J ends were trimmed by 5 bases and 7 bases, with 14 bases remaining between them. The CDR3 sequence is 13 residues long. The V gene's germline CDR1 is MNHEY and CDR2 SVGAGI. DNA of the CDR3: TGTGCCAGCAGTGGAACAGGCGACCGTGAAGCTTTCTTT. Translated: CASSGTGDREAFF.

The chain combines TRBV28 with TRBJ2-4; the D gene could be TRBD1 or TRBD2 (5 bases each). With 5 bases removed from V and 3 bases from J, the gap between germline ends came to 14 bases. This CDR3 is built from 15 residues. The germline V gene has CDR1 MDHEN and CDR2 SYDVKM. The CDR3 spells CASSPPGTVKNIQYF. The CDR3 bases are TGTGCCAGCAGTCCCCCGGGGACGGTCAAAAACATTCAGTACTTC. Full variable domain (remainder filled in from reference TRBV28 and TRBJ2-4): DVKVTQSSRYLVKRTGEKVFLECVQDMDHENMFWYRQDPGLGLRLIYFSYDVKMKEKGDIPEGYSVSREKKERFSLILESASTNQTSMYLCASSPPGTVKNIQYFGAGTRLSVL.

This clone was counted only a few times. The chain is built from TRBV28 and TRBJ2-3, with a tentative D call TRBD2 (5 bases). The CDR3 has 12 residues. CDR1 is MDHEN, CDR2 SYDVKM, per germline. Trimming shortened V by 6 bases and J by 1 base, and 5 bases separated the two germline ends. CDR3 sequence (DNA): TGTGCCAGCAGGGGAGGCACAGATACGCAGTATTTT. Translated: CASRGGTDTQYF.

J is TRBJ2-5 and V is TRBV7-9, with 7 bases aligning to TRBD2. Looked up from germline, CDR1 is SEHNR and CDR2 is FQNEAQ (reference sequence). This CDR3 contains 16 residues. The V segment lost 5 bases and the J segment 5 bases; nucleotides outside the gene matches: 14. The DNA of the CDR3 is TGTGCCAGCAGCCGCGGCGGGGGAGGTGGTGGGGAGACCCAGTACTTC. Translation: CASSRGGGGGGETQYF.

About this clone: Other nucleotide sequences from this sample produce the same CDR3. The gene calls are TRBV6-6 and TRBJ1-4; D call uncertain. From germline, CDR1 is MNHNY and CDR2 SVGAGI (reference sequence). This CDR3 has 11 residues. Trimming left V 6 bases short and J 8 bases short, with 7 bases between. As DNA, the CDR3 is TGTGCCAGCAGGGGAGGGGAAAAACTGTTTTTT. It is translated as CASRGGEKLFF.

The chain joins TRBV5-4 to TRBJ2-3; D is unresolved. V lost 3 bases, J lost 2 bases, and 7 bases lay in between. Germline V gene data show CDR1 as SGHNT and CDR2 as YYREEE (reference sequence). This CDR3 contains 13 residues. For the CDR3, the DNA is TGTGCCAGCAGCTCGCTTTCCACAGATACGCAGTATTTT. This encodes CASSSLSTDTQYF. The whole variable domain, remainder taken from reference TRBV5-4 and TRBJ2-3, is ETGVTQSPTHLIKTRGQQVTLRCSSQSGHNTVSWYQQALGQGPQFIFQYYREEENGRGNFPPRFSGLQFPNYSSELNVNALELDDSALYLCASSSLSTDTQYFGPGTRLTVL.

J is TRBJ2-5 and V is TRBV7-9; 7 nucleotides agree with TRBD2. The CDR3 spans 15 residues. V lost 5 bases to trimming and J lost 5 bases; unmatched junction nucleotides: 11. Per the germline V gene, CDR1 is SEHNR and CDR2 is FQNEAQ (reference sequence). CDR3 sequence (DNA): TGTGCCAGCAGCCAGGACGGGGGGTCCCGGGAGACCCAGTACTTC. This codes for CASSQDGGSRETQYF.

As DNA, the CDR3 is TGCGCCAGCAGCTTTTTCCCCGGGACAGCCGGAGCGAACACCGGGGAGCTGTTTTTT. Residues: CASSFFPGTAGANTGELFF. The chain joins TRBV5-1 to TRBJ2-2, with 7 nucleotides matching TRBD1. The CDR3 consists of 19 residues. CDR1 SGHRS and CDR2 YFSETQ come from the germline V gene. Germline trimming cut 2 bases from V and 0 bases from J; bases unmatched to any gene: 13.

This sequence joins TRBV19 and TRBJ1-2, with 12 bases aligning to TRBD1. V trimming: 10 bases; J trimming: 6 bases; junction bases outside the gene matches: 12. The germline gives CDR1 LNHDA, CDR2 SQIVND (reference sequence). This CDR3 region has 15 residues. The CDR3 nucleotides are TGTGCCACTCGGGGGACAGGGGGCCCCCCGAATGGCTACACCTTC. It codes for CATRGTGGPPNGYTF. Looking up the rest from reference TRBV19 and TRBJ1-2 gives the full variable domain: DGGITQSPKYLFRKEGQNVTLSCEQNLNHDAMYWYRQDPGQGLRLIYYSQIVNDFQKGDIAEGYSVSREKKESFPLTVTSAQKNPTAFYLCATRGTGGPPNGYTFGSGTRLTVV.

V and J are TRBV7-2 and TRBJ1-3, with D uncertain. Germline V lookup: CDR1 SGHTA, CDR2 FQGNSA. The V end was cut by 2 bases, the J end by 4 bases, with 3 bases between. This CDR3 region has 12 residues. In DNA, the CDR3 is TGTGCCAGCAGCTTATGGGGAAACACCATATATTTT. It specifies CASSLWGNTIYF.

This sequence joins TRBV7-2 and TRBJ2-3; tentatively, D is TRBD2 (6 bases). Trimming removed 4 bases at V and 0 bases at J, with 14 bases between. CDR1 is SGHTA and CDR2 is FQGNSA in the germline V gene. The CDR3 spans 16 residues. CDR3 in amino acids: CASSWAGTLSTDTQYF. The CDR3 region has the DNA TGTGCCAGCAGCTGGGCGGGGACCCTTAGCACAGATACGCAGTATTTT.

The CDR3: CSAPGQGALDGYTF. As DNA, the CDR3 is TGCAGCGCTCCGGGACAGGGGGCGCTTGATGGCTACACCTTC. This chain uses TRBV29-1 with TRBJ1-2; TRBD1 aligns across 12 bases. This CDR3 comprises 14 residues. Germline V gives CDR1 SQVTM, CDR2 ANQGSEA. Trimming cost V 7 bases and J 6 bases; bases outside gene matches: 9.

The chain has TRBV10-3 and TRBJ1-4; a weak D match, TRBD1 (5 bases). Germline CDR1 ENHRY, CDR2 SYGVKD. This CDR3 contains 15 residues. The V end was cut by 4 bases, the J end by 5 bases, with 14 bases between. The CDR3 protein is CAISVSGTPNEKLFF. CDR3 nucleotide sequence: TGTGCCATCAGTGTCTCCGGGACTCCCAATGAAAAACTGTTTTTT.

The rearrangement joins TRBV5-1 to TRBJ1-5; D is unresolved. Germline CDR1 SGHRS, CDR2 YFSETQ. The CDR3 has 15 residues. Trimming stripped 0 bases from V and 1 base from J, with 8 bases between. The CDR3 spells CASSLEDGSNQPQHF. CDR3 DNA sequence: TGCGCCAGCAGCTTGGAGGACGGGAGCAATCAGCCCCAGCATTTT.

V usage is TRBV5-1 and J usage is TRBJ2-7; TRBD1 matches 10 bases. The CDR3 is 15 amino acids. Trimming took 0 bases from V and 7 from J; bases not matched to a gene: 7. CDR1 SGHRS and CDR2 YFSETQ come from the germline V gene. This chain's CDR3 is CASSLGQGALREQYF. The CDR3 bases are TGCGCCAGCAGCTTGGGACAGGGGGCTCTACGAGAGCAGTACTTC.

The J gene is TRBJ2-5, the V gene TRBV5-8, with 12 positions matching TRBD2. Germline V gene sequence: CDR1 SGHTS, CDR2 YDEGEE. After removal of 3 bases from V and 5 bases from J, the junction contained 2 bases not matched to a gene. The CDR3 has 14 amino acids. The CDR3 sequence is CASSYGTSGETQYF. In DNA form, the CDR3 reads TGTGCCAGCAGCTACGGGACTAGCGGGGAGACCCAGTACTTC. The variable domain in full, completed from reference TRBV5-8 and TRBJ2-5, reads EAGVTQSPTHLIKTRGQQATLRCSPISGHTSVYWYQQALGLGLQFLLWYDEGEERNRGNFPPRFSGRQFPNYSSELNVNALELEDSALYLCASSYGTSGETQYFGPGTRLLVL.

The chain is built from TRBV5-1 and TRBJ2-2; 11 bases are a match to TRBD2. Germline CDR1 reads SGHRS; CDR2 reads YFSETQ. V lost 0 bases, J lost 2 bases, and 0 bases stayed unmatched. The CDR3 has 16 amino acids. The CDR3 is CASSLGLAGNTGELFF. DNA for the CDR3: TGCGCCAGCAGCTTGGGACTAGCGGGAAACACCGGGGAGCTGTTTTTT.

Details on this clone: The junction does not match germline at one end; this may be a read error. The chain employs TRBV5-4 and TRBJ2-2; 8 nucleotides agree with TRBD1. The germline gives CDR1 SGHNT, CDR2 YYREEE (reference sequence). This CDR3 region has 15 residues. DNA for the CDR3: TGTGCCGGCAGCTGGTGGACAGGGAGAGTCGGGGAGCTGTTTTTT. Protein product: CAGSWWTGRVGELFF.

This clone has more than one count but fewer than ten. The genes are TRBV27 and TRBJ1-2, with D unresolved. CDR1 and CDR2 (germline): MNHEY, SMNVEV (reference sequence). V gave up 4 bases and J gave up 0 bases, with 6 bases separating them. The CDR3 loop spans 13 amino acids. The CDR3 DNA reads TGTGCCAGCAGTTACAGTACTAACTATGGCTACACCTTC. Translated, it gives CASSYSTNYGYTF.

The gene calls are TRBV11-3 and TRBJ1-5; D gene unclear. The CDR3 loop spans 16 amino acids. Germline lookup yields CDR1 SGHNT and CDR2 YENEEA. Trimming took 5 bases from V and 2 from J, leaving 16 bases between them. CDR3 DNA sequence: TGTGCCAGCAGCCCCACGGGGAGGGAGGGCAATCAGCCCCAGCATTTT. Protein: CASSPTGREGNQPQHF.

V usage is TRBV5-1 and J usage is TRBJ1-1; 7 bases align to TRBD1. The V gene end was trimmed by 0 bases and the J gene end by 0 bases; junction bases not matched to a gene: 5. The CDR3 consists of 16 residues. CDR1 is SGHRS, CDR2 YFSETQ, per germline. The CDR3 region is CASSLGKGAMNTEAFF. The CDR3 DNA follows: TGCGCCAGCAGCTTGGGGAAGGGGGCCATGAACACTGAAGCTTTCTTT.

V gene TRBV20-1 combines with J gene TRBJ2-5, with D possibly matching TRBD2 (5 bases). Germline V gene data show CDR1 as DFQATT and CDR2 as SNEGSKA (reference sequence). This CDR3 is built from 11 residues. The V end was cut by 3 bases, the J end by 5 bases, with 7 bases between. DNA of the CDR3: TGCAGTGCTAGTTCGGGGGAGACCCAGTACTTC. Translated: CSASSGETQYF.

The J gene is TRBJ1-1, the V gene TRBV6-5, with TRBD1 as a possible D gene (5 bases). The CDR3 runs to 14 residues. Germline V CDR1 and CDR2: MNHEY, SVGAGI. V dropped 3 bases and J dropped 1 base, with 9 bases sitting between them. The CDR3 sequence: CASSYAGGNTEAFF. CDR3 sequence (DNA): TGTGCCAGCAGTTATGCCGGGGGGAACACTGAAGCTTTCTTT.

The chain recombines TRBV5-1 with TRBJ1-2, with D hard to call. The CDR3 is 13 amino acids. Germline CDR1 is SGHRS and CDR2 is YFSETQ. Trimming removed 2 bases at V and 0 bases at J, with 5 bases between. This chain's CDR3 is CASSLQANYGYTF. The CDR3 DNA follows: TGCGCCAGCAGCTTACAAGCTAACTATGGCTACACCTTC.

The chain uses TRBV10-3 and TRBJ1-5; a possible D gene is TRBD1 (5 bases). The CDR3 is 14 amino acids. The V gene lost 4 bases and the J gene lost 4 bases, with 11 bases spanning the gap. Germline-derived CDR1 and CDR2 are ENHRY and SYGVKD. CDR3 region: CAISGDGANQPQHF. In DNA form, the CDR3 reads TGTGCCATCAGTGGAGACGGGGCAAATCAGCCCCAGCATTTT.

This chain connects TRBV18 to TRBJ2-1; 11 bases agree with TRBD2. CDR1 KGHSH and CDR2 LQKENI come from the germline V gene. Unmatched junction bases numbered 6, after V lost 3 bases and J lost 5 bases. This CDR3 region has 16 residues. The CDR3 here is CASSPLGLADNNEQFF. In DNA, the CDR3 is TGTGCCAGCTCACCCTTGGGACTAGCGGATAACAATGAGCAGTTCTTC.